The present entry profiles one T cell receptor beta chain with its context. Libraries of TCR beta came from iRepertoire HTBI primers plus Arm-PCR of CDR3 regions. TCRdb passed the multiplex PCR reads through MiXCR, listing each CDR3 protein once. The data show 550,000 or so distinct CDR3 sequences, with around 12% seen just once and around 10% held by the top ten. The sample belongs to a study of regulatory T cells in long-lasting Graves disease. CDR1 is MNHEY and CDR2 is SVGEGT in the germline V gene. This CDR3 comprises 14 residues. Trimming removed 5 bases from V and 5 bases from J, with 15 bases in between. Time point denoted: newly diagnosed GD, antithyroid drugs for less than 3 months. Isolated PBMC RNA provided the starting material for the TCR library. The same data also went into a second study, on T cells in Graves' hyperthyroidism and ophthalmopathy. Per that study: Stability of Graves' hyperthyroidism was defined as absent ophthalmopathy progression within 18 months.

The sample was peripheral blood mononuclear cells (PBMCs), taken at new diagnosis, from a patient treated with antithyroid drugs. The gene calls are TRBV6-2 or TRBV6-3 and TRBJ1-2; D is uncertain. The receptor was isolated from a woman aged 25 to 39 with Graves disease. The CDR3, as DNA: TGTGCCAGCAGTGAAGGCGGCAGTATGTATGGCTACACCTTC. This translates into CASSEGGSMYGYTF.